These 24 T cell receptor beta chains share one sample of origin, sequenced in a study of blood T cell repertoires in COVID-19. Assay: immunoSEQ multiplex PCR; the TCRdb copy retains only in-frame clones and omits some. The sample carries a few hundred thousand clones, roughly 84% recorded once. The sequenced sample was PBMCs or T cells enriched from blood (not recorded which). These receptors were obtained from a woman between 50 and 59 years old who had been exposed to COVID-19.

The chain uses TRBV7-9 and TRBJ2-3, with D hard to call. This CDR3 region has 12 residues. Germline V gives CDR1 SEHNR, CDR2 FQNEAQ (reference sequence). The V gene lost 4 bases and the J gene lost 6 bases, with 8 bases spanning the gap. The DNA for the CDR3 is TGTGCCAGCAGCTCGTCAGTGGATACGCAGTATTTT. Translating gives CASSSSVDTQYF.

V is TRBV3-1 (or the pseudogene TRBV3-2) and J is TRBJ2-3, with TRBD2 as a possible D gene (6 bases). The germline V gene encodes CDR1 LGHDT and CDR2 YNNKEL (reference sequence). The CDR3 length is 16 residues. V lost 1 base to trimming and J lost 7 bases, with 18 bases between them. CDR3 in amino acids: CASSQGDERERNTQYF. CDR3 nucleotide sequence: TGTGCCAGCAGCCAAGGGGACGAACGGGAGAGGAATACGCAGTATTTT.

In its sample, this clone was seen once. Germline and junction disagree at one end, which may indicate a read error. The gene calls are TRBV13 and TRBJ1-2, with TRBD1 matching 8 bases. The length of the CDR3 is 13 residues. CDR1 PRHDT and CDR2 FYEKMQ come from the germline V gene (reference sequence). DNA of the CDR3: TGTGCCAGCAGCCTAGGACAGGGCCGTGGCTACACCTTC. This encodes CASSLGQGRGYTF. Drawing the rest from reference TRBV13 and TRBJ1-2, the complete variable domain is AAGVIQSPRHLIKEKRETATLKCYPIPRHDTVYWYQQGPGQDPQFLISFYEKMQSDKGSIPDRFSAQQFSDYHSELNMSSLELGDSALYFCASSLGQGRGYTFGSGTRLTVV.

The chain employs TRBV5-6 and TRBJ2-7, with 7 bases matching TRBD1. CDR1 SGHDT and CDR2 YYEEEE come from the germline V gene. Unmatched junction bases numbered 8, after V lost 0 bases and J lost 5 bases. CDR3 length: 15 amino acids. CDR3 sequence: CASSLDRGTLHEQYF. As DNA, the CDR3 is TGTGCCAGCAGCTTGGACAGGGGAACACTACACGAGCAGTACTTC.

The table lists this clone with a few counts. This chain connects TRBV27 to TRBJ2-1; 7 bases line up with TRBD2. Germline trimming cut 3 bases from V and 6 bases from J; bases unmatched to any gene: 5. This CDR3 has 14 residues. The germline CDR1 and CDR2 sequences are MNHEY and SMNVEV (reference sequence). This CDR3 is CASSFGTTLNEQFF. The DNA for the CDR3 is TGTGCCAGCAGTTTCGGGACTACTCTCAATGAGCAGTTCTTC.

The V call is TRBV2, the J call TRBJ2-7; 9 bases map to TRBD2. CDR3 length equals 15 residues. With 1 base clipped from V and 3 bases from J, the junction kept 4 bases outside the gene matches. Germline V gene data show CDR1 as SNHLY and CDR2 as FYNNEI. The CDR3 reads CASSEGSSGGYEQYF. For the CDR3, the DNA is TGTGCCAGCAGTGAAGGAAGTAGCGGGGGCTACGAGCAGTACTTC.

V usage is TRBV3-1 (or the pseudogene TRBV3-2) and J usage is TRBJ1-1; D possibly corresponds to TRBD1 (6 bases). Looked up from germline, CDR1 is LGHDT and CDR2 is YNNKEL (reference sequence). The CDR3 is made up of 12 amino acids. Trimming removed 2 bases at V and 9 bases at J, with 10 bases between. The CDR3 nucleotides read TGTGCCAGCAGCCAAACCGGGACACAAGCTTTCTTT. Its protein product is CASSQTGTQAFF.

This chain joins TRBV15 and TRBJ2-6; possible D gene TRBD2, 6 bases. The CDR3 contains 17 residues. V was clipped by 4 bases and J by 2 bases, with 15 bases between them. The germline V gene encodes CDR1 LNHNV and CDR2 YYDKDF (reference sequence). The CDR3 region has the DNA TGTGCCACCAGCACGGGAGACAGAGTAACTGGGGCCAACGTCCTGACTTTC. As protein: CATSTGDRVTGANVLTF.

The chain has TRBV19 and TRBJ1-1; possible D gene TRBD1, 5 bases. The CDR3 spans 15 residues. Per germline, CDR1 LNHDA and CDR2 SQIVND (reference sequence). Trimming removed 7 bases from V and 5 bases from J, with 20 bases in between. This chain's CDR3 is CASMDRVGGGTEAFF. The CDR3 DNA sequence: TGTGCCAGTATGGATAGAGTCGGGGGGGGGACTGAAGCTTTCTTT.

The rearrangement joins TRBV4-3 to TRBJ1-3; 8 nucleotides line up with TRBD1. CDR1 and CDR2 (germline): LGHNA, YSLEER. The CDR3 spans 16 residues. The J segment lost 3 bases and the V segment lost 3 bases, leaving 7 bases of the junction unmatched. The CDR3 DNA reads TGCGCCAGCAGCCAGACTAACAGGGGGATTGGAAACACCATATATTTT. This sequence encodes CASSQTNRGIGNTIYF.

J is TRBJ2-7 and V is TRBV15; 8 bases line up with TRBD1. Germline CDR1 is LNHNV and CDR2 is YYDKDF (reference sequence). The CDR3 has 13 residues. Germline trimming cut 5 bases from V and 2 bases from J; bases unmatched to any gene: 2. CDR3 protein: CATSQTGAYEQYF. In DNA form, the CDR3 reads TGTGCCACCAGCCAGACAGGGGCCTACGAGCAGTACTTC.

This CDR3 is CSVEFPGQGKRDTQYF. CDR3 in DNA: TGCAGCGTTGAGTTCCCCGGACAGGGGAAAAGGGATACGCAGTATTTT. This chain joins TRBV29-1 and TRBJ2-3; 9 bases match TRBD1. Germline V CDR1 and CDR2: SQVTM, ANQGSEA. The trim removed 3 bases at V and 6 bases at J, leaving 13 bases unmatched. The CDR3 totals 16 residues.

This chain joins TRBV25-1 and TRBJ2-1; D gene unclear. V lost 2 bases to trimming and J lost 5 bases, with 7 bases between them. Germline CDR1 and CDR2: MGHDK and SYGVNS. The CDR3 consists of 13 residues. In nucleotides, the CDR3 is TGTGCCAGCAGTGAAACTGCGGACAATGAGCAGTTCTTC. This codes for CASSETADNEQFF.

This clone was counted a single time. J is TRBJ2-2 and V is TRBV5-4, with TRBD2 matching 7 bases. The germline CDR1 and CDR2 sequences are SGHNT and YYREEE (reference sequence). CDR3 length equals 15 residues. V was clipped by 4 bases and J by 9 bases; unmatched bases: 12. CDR3 amino acids: CASSVARGVSRELFF. In nucleotides, the CDR3 is TGTGCCAGCAGCGTGGCACGGGGGGTCTCCCGGGAGCTGTTTTTT.

This chain links TRBV18 with TRBJ2-2, with D possibly matching TRBD1 (6 bases). The ends were cut back, 5 bases at V and 5 bases at J, with 9 bases in the middle. The CDR3 totals 13 residues. The germline V gene has CDR1 KGHSH and CDR2 LQKENI. The CDR3 bases are TGTGCCAGCTCAAGGGGGTCTACCGGGGAGCTGTTTTTT. Its protein product is CASSRGSTGELFF. Together with reference TRBV18 and TRBJ2-2, the CDR3 gives the full variable domain: NAGVMQNPRHLVRRRGQEARLRCSPMKGHSHVYWYRQLPEEGLKFMVYLQKENIIDESGMPKERFSAEFPKEGPSILRIQQVVRGDSAAYFCASSRGSTGELFFGEGSRLTVL.

The chain joins TRBV5-1 to TRBJ2-1; maybe TRBD2 (7 bases). This CDR3 comprises 15 residues. The V end was cut by 0 bases, the J end by 6 bases, with 13 bases between. Germline values: CDR1 SGHRS, CDR2 YFSETQ. The CDR3 coding sequence is TGCGCCAGCAGCTTGGGAGGGGGGGTGGTCAATGAGCAGTTCTTC. Its translation: CASSLGGGVVNEQFF.

The chain combines TRBV3-1 (or the pseudogene TRBV3-2) with TRBJ1-2; possible D gene TRBD1, 6 bases. Germline lookup yields CDR1 LGHDT and CDR2 YNNKEL (reference sequence). Trimming removed 0 bases at V and 5 bases at J, with 10 bases between. The CDR3 is 14 residues long. The DNA of the CDR3 is TGTGCCAGCAGCCAAGATGCCGGGACATATGGCTACACCTTC. It is translated as CASSQDAGTYGYTF.

This clone was counted only a few times. This chain uses TRBV30 with TRBJ2-5; no reliable D call. Trimming took 1 base from V and 4 from J, leaving 13 bases between them. Germline V lookup: CDR1 GTSNPN, CDR2 SVGIG (reference sequence). This CDR3 is 14 amino acids long. CDR3 amino acids: CAWSGFGLAETQYF. The DNA for the CDR3 is TGTGCCTGGAGTGGATTTGGCCTGGCAGAGACCCAGTACTTC.

The V gene is TRBV7-8, the J gene TRBJ1-5, with a weak D call TRBD1 (5 bases). V was clipped by 5 bases and J by 7 bases, with 18 bases between them. The CDR3 has 15 amino acids. Germline assignment: CDR1 SGHVS and CDR2 FQNEAQ. The CDR3 spells CASSADSGGYQPQHF. CDR3 DNA sequence: TGTGCCAGCAGCGCTGACTCGGGGGGATACCAGCCCCAGCATTTT.

V gene TRBV6-5 combines with J gene TRBJ2-1; 8 nucleotides line up with TRBD2. The CDR3 has 14 residues. The germline V gene encodes CDR1 MNHEY and CDR2 SVGAGI. Germline trimming cut 4 bases from V and 7 bases from J; bases unmatched to any gene: 6. CDR3 sequence reads: CASSFAGGGNEQFF. The CDR3 DNA follows: TGTGCCAGCAGTTTTGCGGGGGGTGGAAATGAGCAGTTCTTC.

This CDR3 is CASSEMSNQPQHF. The CDR3 DNA reads as TGTGCCAGCAGTGAGATGAGCAATCAGCCCCAGCATTTT. The chain couples TRBV12-3 or TRBV12-4 to TRBJ1-5, with D hard to call. This CDR3 region has 13 residues. The V and J ends lost 5 bases and 1 base respectively, with 6 bases between them.

The gene calls are TRBV19 and TRBJ2-2; no reliable D call. The CDR3 spans 14 residues. Germline lookup yields CDR1 LNHDA and CDR2 SQIVND (reference sequence). Trimming shortened V by 3 bases and J by 5 bases, and 10 bases separated the two germline ends. This chain's CDR3 is CASSIGAYTGELFF. CDR3 DNA: TGTGCCAGTAGTATCGGTGCATATACCGGGGAGCTGTTTTTT. Supplemented by reference TRBV19 and TRBJ2-2, the full variable domain reads DGGITQSPKYLFRKEGQNVTLSCEQNLNHDAMYWYRQDPGQGLRLIYYSQIVNDFQKGDIAEGYSVSREKKESFPLTVTSAQKNPTAFYLCASSIGAYTGELFFGEGSRLTVL.

The V and J genes are TRBV10-1 and TRBJ2-3; TRBD2 agrees at 9 bases. From germline, CDR1 is WNHNN and CDR2 SYGVQD (reference sequence). V trimming: 2 bases; J trimming: 1 base; junction bases outside the gene matches: 7. The CDR3 extends over 17 amino acids. In DNA, the CDR3 is TGCGCCAGCAGTGAGGAACTAAGGACTAGCGGCACAGATACGCAGTATTTT. Its protein product is CASSEELRTSGTDTQYF.

The rearrangement links TRBV29-1 to TRBJ1-2; 8 nucleotides match TRBD1. Germline trimming cut 6 bases from V and 7 bases from J; bases unmatched to any gene: 13. This CDR3 has 14 residues. Germline loops: CDR1 SQVTM, CDR2 ANQGSEA. CDR3 residues: CSVGLDSGGGGYTF. DNA for the CDR3: TGCAGCGTCGGATTAGATTCAGGGGGCGGTGGCTACACCTTC.